These 16 T cell receptor beta chains were all obtained from the same sample, sequenced in a study of blood T cell repertoires in COVID-19. The data were produced by immunoSEQ multiplex PCR, yet TCRdb's version contains in-frame clones alone and is incomplete. This sample has 150,000 to 200,000 clones, with approximately 92% found just once. What was sequenced was peripheral blood. Every receptor here comes from a woman in her 50s with acute or convalescent COVID-19.

Turning to this clone: A much more abundant neighbour one base away suggests this may be a read error. V and J are TRBV5-6 and TRBJ1-5, with a weak D call TRBD1 (5 bases). The germline V gene encodes CDR1 SGHDT and CDR2 YYEEEE. Trimming cost V 0 bases and J 1 base, with 5 bases left between them. This CDR3 has 14 residues. The CDR3 coding sequence is TGTGCCAGCAGCTTGGACAGGAGCAATCAGCCCCAGCATTTT. It codes for CASSLDRSNQPQHF.

This clone was seen a handful of times. This chain joins TRBV19 and TRBJ1-2; a possible D gene is TRBD1 (5 bases). V dropped 6 bases and J dropped 8 bases, with 16 bases sitting between them. The germline CDR1 and CDR2 sequences are LNHDA and SQIVND (reference sequence). The CDR3 is 13 amino acids. The CDR3 DNA reads as TGTGCCAGTAGCCCTGTGGGGGGGGACGGCTACACCTTC. Translated, it gives CASSPVGGDGYTF.

As DNA, the CDR3 is TGTGCCAGCAGTGATTCCGGGACAGGGTTTAATGAAAAACTGTTTTTT. Translating gives CASSDSGTGFNEKLFF. This rearrangement joins TRBV6-1 to TRBJ1-4; 9 bases line up with TRBD1. CDR3 length: 16 amino acids. The germline CDR1 and CDR2 sequences are MNHNS and SASEGT. V lost 3 bases to trimming and J lost 4 bases; unmatched junction nucleotides: 6.

This clone was detected a few times. The chain employs TRBV4-2 and TRBJ1-6, with D possibly being TRBD1 (5 bases). Trimming stripped 1 base from V and 5 bases from J, with 12 bases between. In germline, CDR1 is LGHNA, CDR2 YNFKEQ. The CDR3 consists of 16 residues. This CDR3 is CASSQVGGSDNSPLHF. CDR3 in DNA: TGTGCCAGCAGCCAAGTGGGGGGGTCCGATAATTCACCCCTCCACTTT.

This chain links TRBV14 with TRBJ2-1; D is possibly TRBD2 (6 bases). Between the trimmed V and J ends, which lost 4 bases and 6 bases, there was a span of 16 bases. The V gene's germline CDR1 is SGHDN and CDR2 FVKESK. CDR3 size: 15 residues. CDR3 DNA: TGTGCCAGCAGCCTCCGGTATGGGGGGAGCAATGAGCAGTTCTTC. Its protein is CASSLRYGGSNEQFF. Together with reference TRBV14 and TRBJ2-1, the CDR3 gives the full variable domain: EAGVTQFPSHSVIEKGQTVTLRCDPISGHDNLYWYRRVMGKEIKFLLHFVKESKQDESGMPNNRFLAERTGGTYSTLKVQPAELEDSGVYFCASSLRYGGSNEQFFGPGTRLTVL.

The rearrangement links TRBV6-2 or TRBV6-3 to TRBJ1-6; 7 bases fit TRBD1. V was pared by 0 bases and J by 8 bases, with 7 bases of the junction left unmatched. This CDR3 is 16 amino acids long. Per germline, CDR1 MNHEY and CDR2 SVGEGT. CDR3 amino acids: CASSYSGQAGDSPLHF. CDR3 bases: TGTGCCAGCAGTTACTCAGGACAGGCCGGGGATTCACCCCTCCACTTT.

On this clone itself: The junction shows a germline mismatch at one end, possibly a read error. This chain connects TRBV20-1 to TRBJ1-1, with 8 bases fitting TRBD1. Germline V gives CDR1 DFQATT, CDR2 SNEGSKA (reference sequence). The CDR3 covers 11 residues. The CDR3 sequence: CSARGQGIAFF. In DNA form, the CDR3 reads TGCAGTGCGAGAGGACAGGGCATAGCTTTCTTT.

J is TRBJ2-7 and V is TRBV29-1; 9 bases align to TRBD1. The trim removed 6 bases at V and 4 bases at J, leaving 4 bases unmatched. The CDR3 consists of 12 residues. CDR1 SQVTM and CDR2 ANQGSEA come from the germline V gene. CDR3 in amino acids: CSVRQGGYEQYF. The DNA of the CDR3 is TGCAGCGTCAGACAGGGGGGGTACGAGCAGTACTTC.

The chain combines TRBV9 with TRBJ1-6; the match to TRBD1 covers 9 bases. This CDR3 is built from 15 residues. Germline assignment: CDR1 SGDLS and CDR2 YYNGEE. V dropped 4 bases and J dropped 9; count of bases not matched to a gene: 8. CDR3 sequence reads: CASSRTGVGISPLHF. Here the CDR3 DNA reads TGTGCCAGCAGCCGGACAGGGGTTGGAATTTCACCCCTCCACTTT.

For this clone: One end of the junction does not line up with germline, which may come from a read error. V gene TRBV6-4 combines with J gene TRBJ1-1; TRBD1 matches 7 bases. CDR1 is MRHNA, CDR2 SNTAGT, per germline. This CDR3 has 10 residues. The CDR3 DNA follows: TGTGCCAGCAGTGACAAGCGGACAGGCTTT. This encodes CASSDKRTGF.

The V gene is TRBV5-6, the J gene TRBJ1-2, with D possibly TRBD1 on 5 matching bases. The CDR3 extends over 12 amino acids. Looked up from germline, CDR1 is SGHDT and CDR2 is YYEEEE. V lost 6 bases and J lost 3, with 9 bases in between. Here the CDR3 DNA reads TGTGCCAGCAACCTCAGGGACTATGGCTACACCTTC. It codes for CASNLRDYGYTF.

The chain couples TRBV7-3 to TRBJ2-5; tentatively, D is TRBD1 (6 bases). The germline gives CDR1 SGHTA, CDR2 FQGTGA. The CDR3 covers 14 residues. Trimming removed 5 bases at V and 7 bases at J, with 17 bases between. DNA for the CDR3: TGTGCCAGCAGCACGGGTGGGGGCTCGGGGACCCAGTACTTC. It yields the protein CASSTGGGSGTQYF.

The rearrangement uses TRBV20-1 and TRBJ1-5; a possible D gene is TRBD1 (5 bases). Deletions cut 3 bases from V and 4 bases from J, with 16 bases between. Germline values: CDR1 DFQATT, CDR2 SNEGSKA (reference sequence). CDR3 length: 15 residues. The CDR3 DNA reads TGCAGTGCTAGTGTTCAAGGGGTAAAGAATCAGCCCCAGCATTTT. This translates into CSASVQGVKNQPQHF.

The V gene is TRBV7-9, the J gene TRBJ2-2; D is unclear. The CDR3 consists of 14 residues. The germline V gene has CDR1 SEHNR and CDR2 FQNEAQ (reference sequence). V dropped 3 bases and J dropped 0 bases, with 5 bases sitting between them. The CDR3 sequence is CASSFKTNTGELFF. The CDR3 bases are TGTGCCAGCAGCTTTAAAACGAACACCGGGGAGCTGTTTTTT.

Of note for this clone: A read error may account for a junction end that differs from germline. This chain links TRBV2 with TRBJ2-7, with D perhaps TRBD2 (5 bases). The CDR3 loop spans 16 amino acids. Germline-derived CDR1 and CDR2 are SNHLY and FYNNEI. The CDR3 reads CASTESQTGPGGEQYF. The CDR3 DNA reads TGTGCCAGCACTGAATCCCAGACTGGTCCCGGAGGCGAGCAGTACTTC. Drawing the rest from reference TRBV2 and TRBJ2-7, the complete variable domain is EPEVTQTPSHQVTQMGQEVILRCVPISNHLYFYWYRQILGQKVEFLVSFYNNEISEKSEIFDDQFSVERPDGSNFTLKIRSTKLEDSAMYFCASTESQTGPGGEQYFGPGTRLTVT.

V is TRBV19 and J is TRBJ1-2, with D unclear. The CDR3 length is 15 residues. V lost 2 bases and J 6 bases, leaving 16 bases between the germline ends. Germline loops: CDR1 LNHDA, CDR2 SQIVND (reference sequence). Written as DNA, the CDR3 is TGTGCCAGTAGTATAAGGGTACGGGATGTCGATGGCTACACCTTC. Residues: CASSIRVRDVDGYTF.